One T cell receptor (beta chain) is described in this entry. Its specificity is not known. The data originate from a study of T cell responses to AZD1222 COVID-19 vaccine. Study-wide results and limits: Seropositive at baseline were only a handful of AZD1222 recipients.

Clones were sequenced by immunoSEQ multiplex PCR, and TCRdb holds only the in-frame ones, with some missing. The sample holds about 100,000 clones, around nine tenths seen once. V lost 5 bases, J lost 4 bases, and 17 bases lay in between. CDR3 length: 16 amino acids. Germline loops: CDR1 LNHDA, CDR2 SQIVND (reference sequence). The sample consisted of peripheral blood, taken on day 0 of AZD1222 vaccination. The rearrangement joins TRBV19 to TRBJ1-4, with D tentatively TRBD1 (5 bases). The sequence came from an adult in good health. The CDR3 loop reads CASSPDGLGLNEKLFF. The CDR3 DNA follows: TGTGCCAGTAGTCCTGACGGCTTGGGACTTAATGAAAAACTGTTTTTT.